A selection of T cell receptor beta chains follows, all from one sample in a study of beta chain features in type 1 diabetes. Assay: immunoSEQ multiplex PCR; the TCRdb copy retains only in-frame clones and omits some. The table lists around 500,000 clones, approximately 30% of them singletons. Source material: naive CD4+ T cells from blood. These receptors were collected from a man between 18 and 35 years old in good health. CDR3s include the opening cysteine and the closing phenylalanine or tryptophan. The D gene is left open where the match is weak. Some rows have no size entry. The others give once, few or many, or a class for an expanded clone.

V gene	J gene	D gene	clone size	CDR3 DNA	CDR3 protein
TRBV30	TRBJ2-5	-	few	TGTGCCTGGAGTGTACCCGAGTATCGTGGGGAGACCCAGTACTTC	CAWSVPEYRGETQYF
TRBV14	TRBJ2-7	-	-	TGTGCCAGCAGCCAAGAAGGGAGCTCCTACGAGCAGTACTTC	CASSQEGSSYEQYF
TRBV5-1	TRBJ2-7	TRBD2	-	TGCGCCAGCAGCGAGCGGGAGCCCTCCTACGAGCAGTACTTC	CASSEREPSYEQYF
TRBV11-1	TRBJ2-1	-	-	TGTGCCAGCAGCCACGGGTCCGATAGGAACAATGAGCAGTTCTTC	CASSHGSDRNNEQFF
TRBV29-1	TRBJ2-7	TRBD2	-	TGCAGCGTTGGGACTAGCGGGGTCACCTACGAGCAGTACTTC	CSVGTSGVTYEQYF
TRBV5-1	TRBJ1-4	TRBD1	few	TGCGCCAGCAGCTCCGCCTGGGGACAGGAGAAACTGTTTTTT	CASSSAWGQEKLFF
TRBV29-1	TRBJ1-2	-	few	TGCAGCGTTGGCTCGCGAGGCCTTGGTGGCTACACCTTC	CSVGSRGLGGYTF
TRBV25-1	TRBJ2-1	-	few	TGTGCCAGCGGGCGACTGGAAAACCAGTTCTTC	CASGRLENQFF
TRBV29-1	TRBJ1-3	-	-	TGCAGCGTATCAACCGGAGGCTCTGGAAACACCATATATTTT	CSVSTGGSGNTIYF
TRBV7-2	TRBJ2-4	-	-	TGTGCCAGCAGCCCTGGGACTGCAGCCAAAAACATTCAGTACTTC	CASSPGTAAKNIQYF
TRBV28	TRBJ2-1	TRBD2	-	TGTGCCAGCAGTTTATCCGGGAGGGTAGATGAGCAGTTCTTC	CASSLSGRVDEQFF
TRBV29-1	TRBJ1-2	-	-	TGCAGCGTTGAAGATAGGGGGTGGCATGGCTACACCTTC	CSVEDRGWHGYTF
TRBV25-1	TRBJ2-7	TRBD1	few	TGTGCCAGCAGTGTGGGACAGAACTCCTACGAGCAGTACTTC	CASSVGQNSYEQYF